This T cell receptor beta chain was identified in a study of blood T cell repertoires in COVID-19. Study details: PBMCs, B-cell-depleted T cells, or T cells were the source of the cDNA or gDNA that made up the material.

This clone was seen a few times. Data came from immunoSEQ multiplex PCR; TCRdb stores just in-frame clones and leaves some out. The sample records over 110,000 clones, 75% to 90% being singletons. V shed 3 bases and J 3 bases; nucleotides not matched to a gene: 4. CDR1 and CDR2 (germline): LNHDA, SQIVND (reference sequence). The CDR3 sequence is 14 residues long. The genes are TRBV19 and TRBJ2-7, with 8 nucleotides matching TRBD1. The receptor was derived from a man aged 55 to 69 who had recovered from COVID-19. Sequencing was performed on PBMCs or T cells enriched from blood (not recorded which). The CDR3: CASSIVQGGYEQYF. CDR3 nucleotide sequence: TGTGCCAGTAGTATTGTACAGGGGGGCTACGAGCAGTACTTC.